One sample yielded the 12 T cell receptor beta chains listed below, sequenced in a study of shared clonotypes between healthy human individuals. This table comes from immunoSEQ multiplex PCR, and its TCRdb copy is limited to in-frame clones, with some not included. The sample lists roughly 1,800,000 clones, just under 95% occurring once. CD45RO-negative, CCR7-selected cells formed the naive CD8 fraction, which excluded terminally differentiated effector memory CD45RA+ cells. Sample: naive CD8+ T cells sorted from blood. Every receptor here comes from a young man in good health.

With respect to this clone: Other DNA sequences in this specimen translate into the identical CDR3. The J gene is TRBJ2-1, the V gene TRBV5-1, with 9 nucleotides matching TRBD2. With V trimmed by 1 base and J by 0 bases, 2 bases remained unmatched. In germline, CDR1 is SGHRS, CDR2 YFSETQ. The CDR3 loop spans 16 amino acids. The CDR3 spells CASSLRAGGSYNEQFF. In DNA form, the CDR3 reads TGCGCCAGCAGCTTGAGAGCGGGGGGCTCCTACAATGAGCAGTTCTTC.

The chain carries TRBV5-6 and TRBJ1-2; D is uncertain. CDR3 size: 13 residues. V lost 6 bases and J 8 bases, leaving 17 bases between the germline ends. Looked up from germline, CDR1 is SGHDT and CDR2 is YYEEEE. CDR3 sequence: CASIQAATRGYTF. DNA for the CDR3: TGTGCCAGCATCCAGGCGGCGACTAGAGGCTACACCTTC.

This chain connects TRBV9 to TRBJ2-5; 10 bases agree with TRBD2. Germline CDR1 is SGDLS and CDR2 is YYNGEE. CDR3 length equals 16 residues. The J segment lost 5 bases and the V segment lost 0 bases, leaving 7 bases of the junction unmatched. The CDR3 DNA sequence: TGTGCCAGCAGCGTAGCTAGCGGGGGACTAATTGAGACCCAGTACTTC. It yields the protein CASSVASGGLIETQYF.

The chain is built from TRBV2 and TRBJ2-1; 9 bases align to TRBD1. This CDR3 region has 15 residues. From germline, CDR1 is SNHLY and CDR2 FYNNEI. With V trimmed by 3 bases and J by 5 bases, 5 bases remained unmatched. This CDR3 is CASSDRTGDHNEQFF. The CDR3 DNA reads TGTGCCAGCAGTGATAGGACAGGGGACCACAATGAGCAGTTCTTC. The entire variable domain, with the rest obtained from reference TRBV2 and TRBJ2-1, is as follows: EPEVTQTPSHQVTQMGQEVILRCVPISNHLYFYWYRQILGQKVEFLVSFYNNEISEKSEIFDDQFSVERPDGSNFTLKIRSTKLEDSAMYFCASSDRTGDHNEQFFGPGTRLTVL.

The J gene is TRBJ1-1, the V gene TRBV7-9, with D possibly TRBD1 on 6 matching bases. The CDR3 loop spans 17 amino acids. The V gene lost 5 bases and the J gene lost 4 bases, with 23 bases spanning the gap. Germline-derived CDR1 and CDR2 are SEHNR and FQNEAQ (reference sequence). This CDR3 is CASSTFLFQGTSTEAFF. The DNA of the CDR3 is TGTGCCAGCAGCACCTTTTTATTCCAGGGGACGAGCACTGAAGCTTTCTTT.

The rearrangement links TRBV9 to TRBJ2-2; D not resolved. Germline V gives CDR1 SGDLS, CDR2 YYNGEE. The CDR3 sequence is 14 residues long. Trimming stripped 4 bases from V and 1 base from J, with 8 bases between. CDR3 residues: CASSHPRNTGELFF. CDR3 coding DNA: TGTGCCAGCAGCCACCCGAGGAACACCGGGGAGCTGTTTTTT.

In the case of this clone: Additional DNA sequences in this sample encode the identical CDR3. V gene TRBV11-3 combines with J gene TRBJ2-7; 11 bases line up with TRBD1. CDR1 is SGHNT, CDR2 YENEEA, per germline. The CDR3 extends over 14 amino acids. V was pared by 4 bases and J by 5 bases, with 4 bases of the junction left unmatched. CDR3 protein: CASSSGQGADEQYF. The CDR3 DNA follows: TGTGCCAGCAGCTCTGGACAGGGGGCGGACGAGCAGTACTTC.

The DNA of the CDR3 is TGTGCCATCAGTGTGGAGGCAGAAGAGACCCAGTACTTC. As protein: CAISVEAEETQYF. This chain joins TRBV10-3 and TRBJ2-5; TRBD2 is a possible D gene (5 bases). Germline CDR1 is ENHRY and CDR2 is SYGVKD. Trimming shortened V by 4 bases and J by 3 bases, and 9 bases separated the two germline ends. The CDR3 is 13 residues long.

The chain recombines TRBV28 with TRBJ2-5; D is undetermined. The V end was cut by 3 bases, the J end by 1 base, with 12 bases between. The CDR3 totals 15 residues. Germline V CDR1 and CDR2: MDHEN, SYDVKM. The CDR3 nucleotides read TGTGCCAGCAGTTTGGAACTACCGATCCAAGAGACCCAGTACTTC. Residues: CASSLELPIQETQYF.

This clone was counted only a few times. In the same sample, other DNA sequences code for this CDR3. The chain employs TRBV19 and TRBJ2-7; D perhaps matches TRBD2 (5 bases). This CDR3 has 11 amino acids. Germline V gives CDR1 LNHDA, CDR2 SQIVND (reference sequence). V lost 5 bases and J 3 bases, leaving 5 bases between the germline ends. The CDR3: CASSEGYEQYF. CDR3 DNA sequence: TGTGCCAGTAGTGAGGGCTACGAGCAGTACTTC.

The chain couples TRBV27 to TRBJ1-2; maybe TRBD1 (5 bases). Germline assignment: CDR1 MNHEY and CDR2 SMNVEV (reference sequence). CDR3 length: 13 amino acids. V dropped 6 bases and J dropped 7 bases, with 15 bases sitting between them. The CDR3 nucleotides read TGTGCCAGCAGCCCCGGGGGGGTAGTTGGCTACACCTTC. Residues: CASSPGGVVGYTF.

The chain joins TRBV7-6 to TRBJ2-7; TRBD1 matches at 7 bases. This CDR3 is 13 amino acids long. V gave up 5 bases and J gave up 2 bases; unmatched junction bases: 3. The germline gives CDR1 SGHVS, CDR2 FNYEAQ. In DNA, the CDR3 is TGTGCCAGCAGCCAAGACAGGGCCTACGAGCAGTACTTC. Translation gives CASSQDRAYEQYF.